Listed here are 28 T cell receptor beta chains from one sample, sequenced in a study of shared clonotypes between healthy human individuals. Measured with immunoSEQ multiplex PCR; TCRdb has only the in-frame clones, and not every one. The sample carries about 2.1 million clones, 80% to 95% recorded once. CD45RO-negative, CCR7-selected cells formed the naive CD8 fraction, which excluded terminally differentiated effector memory CD45RA+ cells. Specimen: naive CD8+ T cells from PBMCs. These receptors originate from a man aged 18 to 29 in good health. Some clones in this sample may be carry-over from other donors' samples.

The genes are TRBV15 and TRBJ2-3, with D perhaps assigned TRBD1 or TRBD2 (6 bases each). Trimming took 9 bases from V and 2 from J, leaving 15 bases between them. The CDR3 has 14 amino acids. CDR1 and CDR2 (germline): LNHNV, YYDKDF (reference sequence). The CDR3 region has the DNA TGTGCCACAGGGGGGCGGGAAATCACAGATACGCAGTATTTT. Its translation is CATGGREITDTQYF. Variable domain in full (rest from reference TRBV15 and TRBJ2-3): DAMVIQNPRYQVTQFGKPVTLSCSQTLNHNVMYWYQQKSSQAPKLLFHYYDKDFNNEADTPDNFQSRRPNTSFCFLDIRSPGLGDTAMYLCATGGREITDTQYFGPGTRLTVL.

The J gene is TRBJ2-5, the V gene TRBV7-2, with D possibly TRBD2 on 6 matching bases. The V gene lost 9 bases and the J gene lost 4 bases, with 24 bases spanning the gap. This CDR3 is built from 16 residues. Germline V lookup: CDR1 SGHTA, CDR2 FQGNSA. Here the CDR3 DNA reads TGTGCCAGTACCCCCATCGGGGGAGCGGTGGGAGAGACCCAGTACTTC. This sequence encodes CASTPIGGAVGETQYF.

V is TRBV2 and J is TRBJ2-3; D not resolved. Germline lookup yields CDR1 SNHLY and CDR2 FYNNEI. CDR3 length equals 13 residues. V dropped 3 bases and J dropped 5 bases, with 9 bases sitting between them. The CDR3 region is CASSDYGRDTQYF. The CDR3 DNA follows: TGTGCCAGCAGTGATTACGGGCGAGATACGCAGTATTTT.

The rearrangement joins TRBV6-4 to TRBJ2-5; TRBD2 matches at 9 bases. The CDR3 consists of 15 residues. The germline gives CDR1 MRHNA, CDR2 SNTAGT. The J segment lost 6 bases and the V segment lost 7 bases, leaving 12 bases of the junction unmatched. The CDR3 sequence is CASNRDSGRGKTQYF. DNA for the CDR3: TGTGCCAGCAATCGAGATAGCGGGAGAGGGAAGACCCAGTACTTC.

This chain links TRBV7-6 with TRBJ2-5, with 15 bases matching TRBD2. The J call is uncertain, as TRBJ2-7 better fits the DNA end. The V gene's germline CDR1 is SGHVS and CDR2 FNYEAQ. This CDR3 comprises 19 residues. The CDR3 here is CASSSGLAGGPPSSYEQYF. CDR3 coding DNA: TGTGCCAGCAGCTCGGGACTAGCGGGAGGCCCCCCAAGCTCCTACGAGCAGTACTTC.

The gene calls are TRBV9 and TRBJ2-1; D call uncertain. Trimming stripped 4 bases from V and 8 bases from J, with 7 bases between. Per the germline V gene, CDR1 is SGDLS and CDR2 is YYNGEE. The CDR3 is 11 residues long. CDR3 nucleotides: TGTGCCAGCAGCCGAAACTATGAGCAGTTCTTC. It yields the protein CASSRNYEQFF.

The chain combines TRBV10-3 with TRBJ2-7; a weak D match, TRBD1 (6 bases). V lost 7 bases and J 0 bases, leaving 25 bases between the germline ends. The CDR3 is 18 amino acids. Germline loops: CDR1 ENHRY, CDR2 SYGVKD. The CDR3 here is CAIMGEFTTGTHSYEQYF. CDR3 nucleotide sequence: TGTGCCATCATGGGCGAATTTACCACCGGGACACACTCCTACGAGCAGTACTTC.

The chain recombines TRBV7-9 with TRBJ1-3; D gene uncertain. The germline V gene encodes CDR1 SEHNR and CDR2 FQNEAQ (reference sequence). V was pared by 7 bases and J by 2 bases, with 9 bases between. This CDR3 has 13 amino acids. The CDR3 loop reads CASTILPGNTIYF. DNA for the CDR3: TGTGCCAGCACCATCCTCCCTGGAAACACCATATATTTT.

The genes are TRBV2 and TRBJ1-1, with unresolved D. The CDR3 totals 13 residues. CDR1 is SNHLY and CDR2 is FYNNEI in the germline V gene. The germline V and J ends were trimmed by 6 bases and 6 bases, with 14 bases remaining between them. The CDR3 DNA follows: TGTGCCAGCAGAGAGTCCGAGTGGCCTGAAGCTTTCTTT. This gives the protein CASRESEWPEAFF. Full variable domain (missing parts from reference TRBV2 and TRBJ1-1): EPEVTQTPSHQVTQMGQEVILRCVPISNHLYFYWYRQILGQKVEFLVSFYNNEISEKSEIFDDQFSVERPDGSNFTLKIRSTKLEDSAMYFCASRESEWPEAFFGQGTRLTVV.

This rearrangement joins TRBV7-9 to TRBJ1-3; TRBD1 matches at 8 bases. Germline loops: CDR1 SEHNR, CDR2 FQNEAQ (reference sequence). This CDR3 has 17 amino acids. J gave up 2 bases and V 5 bases, and 11 bases lay outside the gene matches. CDR3 protein: CASSPPRTGKAGNTIYF. The CDR3 bases are TGTGCCAGCAGCCCACCCAGGACAGGGAAGGCTGGAAACACCATATATTTT. Full variable domain (missing parts from reference TRBV7-9 and TRBJ1-3): DTGVSQNPRHKITKRGQNVTFRCDPISEHNRLYWYRQTLGQGPEFLTYFQNEAQLEKSRLLSDRFSAERPKGSFSTLEIQRTEQGDSAMYLCASSPPRTGKAGNTIYFGEGSWLTVV.

The CDR3 nucleotides are TGTGCCAGCAGTGACCCCTACCTAGGACAGGGGCAAGAGACCCAGTACTTC. Amino acid sequence: CASSDPYLGQGQETQYF. The V gene is TRBV2, the J gene TRBJ2-5, with 9 bases identical to TRBD1. The V and J ends lost 3 bases and 2 bases, in that order; junction bases with no gene match: 10. CDR1 and CDR2 (germline): SNHLY, FYNNEI. CDR3 length equals 17 residues.

This chain links TRBV19 with TRBJ1-2; TRBD1 is a possible D gene (5 bases). Germline V gives CDR1 LNHDA, CDR2 SQIVND (reference sequence). The CDR3 has 14 amino acids. V was shortened by 3 bases and J by 0 bases, with 8 bases between the two germline ends. CDR3 nucleotide sequence: TGTGCCAGTAGTATGGGGGGAGCTAACTATGGCTACACCTTC. Amino acid sequence: CASSMGGANYGYTF.

V gene TRBV27 combines with J gene TRBJ2-2; 7 bases map to TRBD2. Germline-derived CDR1 and CDR2 are MNHEY and SMNVEV (reference sequence). J was trimmed by 2 bases and V by 6 bases; bases with no gene match: 21. CDR3 size: 20 residues. CDR3 residues: CASRGGFLRTKPPNTGELFF. The CDR3 DNA follows: TGTGCCAGCAGGGGAGGGTTTTTAAGAACCAAACCCCCCAACACCGGGGAGCTGTTTTTT.

The chain carries TRBV28 and TRBJ1-2; 10 positions match TRBD1. Trimming removed 3 bases from V and 7 bases from J; junction bases left unmatched: 5. CDR3 length: 14 residues. CDR1 is MDHEN and CDR2 is SYDVKM in the germline V gene. The CDR3 bases are TGTGCCAGCAGTTTGCCGGGACAGGGGTCTGGCTACACCTTC. Protein: CASSLPGQGSGYTF.

The chain joins TRBV9 to TRBJ2-1; D may be TRBD1 (5 bases). V was trimmed by 4 bases and J by 7 bases, leaving 15 bases between them. The V gene's germline CDR1 is SGDLS and CDR2 YYNGEE. The CDR3 consists of 14 residues. The CDR3 here is CASSSTVPANEQFF. The DNA of the CDR3 is TGTGCCAGCAGCTCGACAGTCCCCGCGAATGAGCAGTTCTTC.

V usage is TRBV10-1 and J usage is TRBJ2-7; 7 nucleotides agree with TRBD1. V gave up 6 bases and J gave up 3 bases; unmatched junction bases: 5. The CDR3 covers 13 residues. The germline V gene has CDR1 WNHNN and CDR2 SYGVQD (reference sequence). The CDR3 sequence: CASSGTGVYEQYF. For the CDR3, the DNA is TGCGCCAGCAGCGGAACAGGGGTCTACGAGCAGTACTTC.

J is TRBJ2-3 and V is TRBV9, with 7 bases identical to TRBD2. V lost 0 bases, J lost 2 bases, and 3 bases stayed unmatched. The CDR3 is made up of 15 amino acids. Germline V lookup: CDR1 SGDLS, CDR2 YYNGEE. CDR3 amino acids: CASSVGAGVTDTQYF. The CDR3 DNA reads TGTGCCAGCAGCGTAGGCGCGGGGGTCACAGATACGCAGTATTTT.

The CDR3 region has the DNA TGTGCCAGCAGTTTGCCGCCGGGGAGGCTCAATCAGCCCCAGCATTTT. This encodes CASSLPPGRLNQPQHF. The V call is TRBV28, the J call TRBJ1-5; D not resolved. Germline values: CDR1 MDHEN, CDR2 SYDVKM. The length of the CDR3 is 16 residues. Trimming removed 3 bases at V and 3 bases at J, with 15 bases between.

Note on this clone: Other DNA sequences in the same sample also yield this CDR3. The V and J genes are TRBV27 and TRBJ2-1; 9 bases match TRBD2. Trimming cost V 5 bases and J 0 bases; bases outside gene matches: 5. CDR3 length: 16 residues. CDR1 and CDR2 (germline): MNHEY, SMNVEV (reference sequence). The CDR3 protein is CASSPLAGSSYNEQFF. The CDR3 bases are TGTGCCAGCAGTCCCCTAGCGGGAAGCTCCTACAATGAGCAGTTCTTC.

J is TRBJ2-1 and V is TRBV11-2; D uncertain. Germline lookup yields CDR1 SGHAT and CDR2 FQNNGV. V was shortened by 6 bases and J by 7 bases, with 13 bases between the two germline ends. This CDR3 comprises 13 residues. CDR3 in DNA: TGTGCCAGCAGACTCCTTAGGCCGAATGAGCAGTTCTTC. Translating gives CASRLLRPNEQFF.

The rearrangement uses TRBV2 and TRBJ2-2; no definite D call. The CDR3 length is 13 residues. Germline values: CDR1 SNHLY, CDR2 FYNNEI. Trimming stripped 11 bases from V and 4 bases from J, with 14 bases between. This chain's CDR3 is CAFEVAGTGELFF. The CDR3 region has the DNA TGTGCCTTCGAGGTTGCAGGCACCGGGGAGCTGTTTTTT.

The gene calls are TRBV28 and TRBJ2-5, with 12 bases aligning to TRBD2. The CDR3 contains 17 residues. J was trimmed by 5 bases and V by 4 bases; bases with no gene match: 11. The germline gives CDR1 MDHEN, CDR2 SYDVKM. The CDR3 region has the DNA TGTGCCAGCAGTTCTCGACTAGCGGGAGTGGGGCTTGAGACCCAGTACTTC. It encodes CASSSRLAGVGLETQYF.

Notes on this clone: Other nucleotide sequences from this sample produce the same CDR3. The J gene is TRBJ2-1, the V gene TRBV7-3; D may be TRBD2 (6 bases). Germline V gene sequence: CDR1 SGHTA, CDR2 FQGTGA. CDR3 length: 13 residues. Trimming cost V 2 bases and J 6 bases, with 8 bases left between them. This CDR3 reads CASSLGGSNEQFF. CDR3 DNA sequence: TGTGCCAGCAGCTTAGGGGGGAGCAATGAGCAGTTCTTC.

The CDR3 loop reads CASSLAGQAETQYF. Written as DNA, the CDR3 is TGTGCCAGCAGCTTAGCGGGACAGGCCGAGACGCAGTACTTC. The chain couples TRBV7-2 to TRBJ2-7, with 8 positions matching TRBD1. Trimming cost V 0 bases and J 9 bases; bases outside gene matches: 7. The CDR3 spans 14 residues. Per the germline V gene, CDR1 is SGHTA and CDR2 is FQGNSA.

The chain's CDR3 is CASSLDRRPGETQYF. The CDR3 DNA sequence: TGTGCCAGCAGTTTAGACAGGCGTCCGGGAGAGACCCAGTACTTC. The V call is TRBV27, the J call TRBJ2-5, with D perhaps TRBD1 (6 bases). V lost 2 bases to trimming and J lost 4 bases, with 14 bases between them. CDR1 is MNHEY and CDR2 is SMNVEV in the germline V gene (reference sequence). CDR3 length equals 15 residues.

This clone was seen a single time. CDR3 in amino acids: CASSIIMDYTGELFF. CDR3 bases: TGTGCCAGTAGTATAATTATGGATTACACCGGGGAGCTGTTTTTT. This chain links TRBV19 with TRBJ2-2; no clear D gene. CDR3 size: 15 residues. The germline V and J ends were trimmed by 2 bases and 3 bases, with 10 bases remaining between them. Germline V gene sequence: CDR1 LNHDA, CDR2 SQIVND (reference sequence). The variable domain in full, completed from reference TRBV19 and TRBJ2-2, reads DGGITQSPKYLFRKEGQNVTLSCEQNLNHDAMYWYRQDPGQGLRLIYYSQIVNDFQKGDIAEGYSVSREKKESFPLTVTSAQKNPTAFYLCASSIIMDYTGELFFGEGSRLTVL.

In its sample, this clone was seen a few times. The V and J genes are TRBV13 and TRBJ1-1; possible D gene TRBD1, 5 bases. Trimming left V 5 bases short and J 6 bases short, with 22 bases between. This CDR3 is built from 16 residues. In germline, CDR1 is PRHDT, CDR2 FYEKMQ (reference sequence). The CDR3 region is CASSLPLTGPGSEAFF. CDR3 in DNA: TGTGCCAGCAGCCTCCCACTTACGGGACCGGGGTCTGAAGCTTTCTTT. Full variable domain (remainder filled in from reference TRBV13 and TRBJ1-1): AAGVIQSPRHLIKEKRETATLKCYPIPRHDTVYWYQQGPGQDPQFLISFYEKMQSDKGSIPDRFSAQQFSDYHSELNMSSLELGDSALYFCASSLPLTGPGSEAFFGQGTRLTVV.

This clone has only a few counts. The CDR3 bases are TGTGCCAGTAGTACCTTCCGGGGAGAGCAGTTCTTC. It is translated as CASSTFRGEQFF. The chain combines TRBV19 with TRBJ2-1, with D possibly TRBD2 on 5 matching bases. V shed 4 bases and J shed 10 bases, with 11 bases lying between them. The CDR3 spans 12 residues. CDR1 LNHDA and CDR2 SQIVND come from the germline V gene (reference sequence).